This T cell receptor (beta chain) was observed in a study of T cell repertoires in cytomegalovirus infection. Study details: Selected CMV epitopes included recently identified HLA-C-restricted ones as well as well-studied HLA-B-restricted ones. Indications came from public TCR beta signatures; they pointed to CMV infection and to a matching HLA type.

Germline assignment: CDR1 SQVTM and CDR2 ANQGSEA. Trimming took 6 bases from V and 3 from J, leaving 11 bases between them. CDR3 size: 12 residues. Using its own MiXCR run on the reads, TCRdb lists one record per CDR3 protein. The sample contains approximately 120,000 distinct CDR3 sequences, around 28% of which appear only once. The study's findings and limits: There were HLA-C-restricted CMV-specific TCR beta clonotypes dominating the ex vivo response.

This clonotype has more than one count but fewer than ten. Its antigen is still unknown. This TCR derives from a human donor in good health (CMV status not recorded). Some clones in this sample may be carry-over from other donors' samples. The input for sequencing was CD8+ T cells from cultured PBMCs, taken from culture after CMV antigen stimulation. This sequence joins TRBV29-1 and TRBJ1-2; D might be TRBD1 (5 bases). The CDR3 DNA reads as TGCAGCGTCGAGGGGCCCGACTATGGCTACACCTTC. It specifies CSVEGPDYGYTF.